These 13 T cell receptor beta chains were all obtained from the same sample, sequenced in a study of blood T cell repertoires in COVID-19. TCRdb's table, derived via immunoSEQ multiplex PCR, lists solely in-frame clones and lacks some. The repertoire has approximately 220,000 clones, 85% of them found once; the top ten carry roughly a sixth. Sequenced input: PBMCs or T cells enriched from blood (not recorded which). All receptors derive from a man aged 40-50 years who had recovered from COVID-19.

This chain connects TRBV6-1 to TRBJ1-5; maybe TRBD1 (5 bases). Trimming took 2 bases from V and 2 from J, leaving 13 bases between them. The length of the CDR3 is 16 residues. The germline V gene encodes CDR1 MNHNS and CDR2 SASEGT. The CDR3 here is CASSEIGQRGNQPQHF. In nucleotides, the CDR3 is TGTGCCAGCAGTGAAATTGGACAAAGAGGCAATCAGCCCCAGCATTTT.

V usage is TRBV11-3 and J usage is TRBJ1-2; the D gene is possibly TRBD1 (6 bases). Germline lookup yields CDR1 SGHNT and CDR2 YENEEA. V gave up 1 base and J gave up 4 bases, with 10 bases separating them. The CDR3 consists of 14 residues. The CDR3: CASSLGPGAYGYTF. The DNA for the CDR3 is TGTGCCAGCAGCTTAGGGCCAGGGGCCTATGGCTACACCTTC. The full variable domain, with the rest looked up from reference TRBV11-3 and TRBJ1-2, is EAGVVQSPRYKIIEKKQPVAFWCNPISGHNTLYWYLQNLGQGPELLIRYENEEAVDDSQLPKDRFSAERLKGVDSTLKIQPAELGDSAVYLCASSLGPGAYGYTFGSGTRLTVV.

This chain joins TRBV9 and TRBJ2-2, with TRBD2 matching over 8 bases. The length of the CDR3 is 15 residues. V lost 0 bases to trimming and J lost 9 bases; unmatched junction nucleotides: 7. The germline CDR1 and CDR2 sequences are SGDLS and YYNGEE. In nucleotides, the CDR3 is TGTGCCAGCAGCGTAGCGGGGGGGCAACAAAGGGAGCTGTTTTTT. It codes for CASSVAGGQQRELFF.

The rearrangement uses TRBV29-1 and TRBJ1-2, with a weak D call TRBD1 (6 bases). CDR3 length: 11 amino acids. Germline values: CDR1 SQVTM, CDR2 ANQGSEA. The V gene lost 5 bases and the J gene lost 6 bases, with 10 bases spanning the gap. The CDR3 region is CSVRGTDGYTF. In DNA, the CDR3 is TGCAGCGTTAGGGGGACGGATGGCTACACCTTC.

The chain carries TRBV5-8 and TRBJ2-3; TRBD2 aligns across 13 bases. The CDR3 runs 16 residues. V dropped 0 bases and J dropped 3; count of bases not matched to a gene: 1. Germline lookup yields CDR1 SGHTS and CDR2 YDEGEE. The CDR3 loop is CASSLGTSGRTDTQYF. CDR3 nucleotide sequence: TGTGCCAGCAGCTTGGGGACTAGCGGGAGAACAGATACGCAGTATTTT.

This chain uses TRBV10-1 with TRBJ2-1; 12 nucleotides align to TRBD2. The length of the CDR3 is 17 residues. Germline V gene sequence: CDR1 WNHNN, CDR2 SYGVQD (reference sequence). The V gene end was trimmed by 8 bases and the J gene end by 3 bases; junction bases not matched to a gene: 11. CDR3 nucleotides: TGCGCCAGCCGCATCGGACTAGCGGGGAATATCTACAATGAGCAGTTCTTC. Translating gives CASRIGLAGNIYNEQFF.

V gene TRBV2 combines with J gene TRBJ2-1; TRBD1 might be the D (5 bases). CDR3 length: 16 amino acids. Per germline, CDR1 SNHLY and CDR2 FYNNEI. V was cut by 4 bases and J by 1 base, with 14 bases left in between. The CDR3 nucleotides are TGTGCCAGCAGTGGAGTGAATCGACAGTCCTACAATGAGCAGTTCTTC. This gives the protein CASSGVNRQSYNEQFF.

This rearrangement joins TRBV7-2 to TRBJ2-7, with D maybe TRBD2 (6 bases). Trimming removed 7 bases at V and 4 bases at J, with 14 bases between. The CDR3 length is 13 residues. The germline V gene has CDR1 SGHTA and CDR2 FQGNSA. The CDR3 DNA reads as TGTGCCAGCACAACCGGGCTAGCGTACGAGCAGTACTTC. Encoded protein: CASTTGLAYEQYF.

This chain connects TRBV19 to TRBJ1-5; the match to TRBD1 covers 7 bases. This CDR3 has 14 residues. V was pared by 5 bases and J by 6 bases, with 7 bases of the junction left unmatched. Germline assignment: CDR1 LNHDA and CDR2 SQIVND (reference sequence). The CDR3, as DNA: TGTGCCAGTAGTCAGACAGGGAGAGGTCAGCCCCAGCATTTT. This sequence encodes CASSQTGRGQPQHF.

CDR3 residues: CASSLDSAVSGGWETQYF. The CDR3 bases are TGTGCCAGCAGTCTTGACAGCGCCGTGTCGGGGGGCTGGGAGACCCAGTACTTC. V usage is TRBV6-2 or TRBV6-3 and J usage is TRBJ2-5; TRBD2 might be the D (7 bases). This CDR3 contains 18 residues. Germline V gene sequence: CDR1 MNHEY, CDR2 SVGEGT. Trimming cost V 5 bases and J 5 bases, with 27 bases left between them.

The chain's CDR3 is CASSWTSGSSYEQYF. CDR3 DNA sequence: TGTGCCAGCAGCTGGACTAGCGGTAGCTCCTACGAGCAGTACTTC. V is TRBV14 and J is TRBJ2-7; TRBD2 aligns across 10 bases. The CDR3 spans 15 residues. Germline V lookup: CDR1 SGHDN, CDR2 FVKESK. Germline trimming cut 5 bases from V and 0 bases from J; bases unmatched to any gene: 4. Full variable domain (rest looked up from reference TRBV14 and TRBJ2-7): EAGVTQFPSHSVIEKGQTVTLRCDPISGHDNLYWYRRVMGKEIKFLLHFVKESKQDESGMPNNRFLAERTGGTYSTLKVQPAELEDSGVYFCASSWTSGSSYEQYFGPGTRLTVT.

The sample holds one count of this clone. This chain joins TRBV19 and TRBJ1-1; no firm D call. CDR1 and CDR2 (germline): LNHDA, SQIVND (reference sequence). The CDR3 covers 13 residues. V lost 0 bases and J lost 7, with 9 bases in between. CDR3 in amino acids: CASSIESGGEAFF. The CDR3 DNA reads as TGTGCCAGTAGTATAGAGTCAGGAGGTGAAGCTTTCTTT. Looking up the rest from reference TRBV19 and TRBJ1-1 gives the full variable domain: DGGITQSPKYLFRKEGQNVTLSCEQNLNHDAMYWYRQDPGQGLRLIYYSQIVNDFQKGDIAEGYSVSREKKESFPLTVTSAQKNPTAFYLCASSIESGGEAFFGQGTRLTVV.

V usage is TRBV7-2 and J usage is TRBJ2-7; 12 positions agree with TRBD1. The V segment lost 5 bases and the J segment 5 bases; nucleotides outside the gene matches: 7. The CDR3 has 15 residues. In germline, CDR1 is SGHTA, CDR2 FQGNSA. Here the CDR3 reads CASSLPGQGANEQYF. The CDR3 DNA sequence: TGTGCCAGCAGCCTGCCGGGACAGGGGGCCAACGAGCAGTACTTC.